The rows below give T cell receptor beta chains drawn from one sample of a study of CD8 T cells in Susac syndrome. MiXCR, run by TCRdb on the immunoSEQ multiplex PCR reads, gives a single entry per CDR3 protein. This sample yields 200,000 to 250,000 distinct CDR3 sequences, of which approximately 94% are seen a single time; around 0.15% belongs to the top ten. Specimen: CD4+ T cells from PBMCs. The receptors come from a human donor with Susac syndrome. CDR3s leave out the opening cysteine and the closing phenylalanine or tryptophan. The order of the fields is D gene, J gene, V gene, CDR3 protein. D genes are given only for firm matches.

>TRBD1|TRBJ1-5|TRBV19
ASSIRQGEGNQPQH
>.|TRBJ2-7|TRBV20-1
SARPLRRGGTGEQY
>.|TRBJ1-6|TRBV30
AWSVLKGRMGPLH
>.|TRBJ1-2|TRBV3-1
ASSPFGAPGNYGYT
>.|TRBJ2-5|TRBV29-1
SVDVPGRVETQY
>TRBD1|TRBJ1-4|TRBV18
ASSIGTENEKLF
>TRBD1|TRBJ1-2|TRBV29-1
SVASGGTNYGYT
>.|TRBJ1-1|TRBV12-3/TRBV12-4
ASRLDTGLEAF
>.|TRBJ2-3|TRBV25-1
ASSDGGRDTQY
>.|TRBJ1-2|TRBV20-1
SASLRYEEDGYT
>.|TRBJ1-1|TRBV19
ASSTGLEGTEAF
>.|TRBJ1-1|TRBV29-1
SVDRNRRTEAF
>.|TRBJ1-5|TRBV15
ATSRGGNNQPQH
>.|TRBJ1-3|TRBV28
ASGVSGNTIY
>.|TRBJ2-7|TRBV20-1
SARGNYEQY
>.|TRBJ2-1|TRBV7-2
ASRSRNSYNEQF
>TRBD1|TRBJ2-6|TRBV30
AWSVLWDRGASGANVLT
>TRBD1|TRBJ2-7|TRBV12-3/TRBV12-4
ASSSHTPGQVHEQY
>TRBD1|TRBJ2-7|TRBV4-1
ASSEILGTGPYEQY
>.|TRBJ2-2|TRBV30
AWRIPQGHTGELF
>TRBD1|TRBJ2-1|TRBV7-8
ASSKHWGQGVNEQF
>TRBD1|TRBJ1-2|TRBV7-2
ASSLGQEANYGYT
>TRBD1|TRBJ2-1|TRBV5-1
ASSIDRGIYNEQF
>.|TRBJ1-4|TRBV9
ASSDEGGTNEKLF
>.|TRBJ1-1|TRBV7-9
ASSLLPVDTEAF